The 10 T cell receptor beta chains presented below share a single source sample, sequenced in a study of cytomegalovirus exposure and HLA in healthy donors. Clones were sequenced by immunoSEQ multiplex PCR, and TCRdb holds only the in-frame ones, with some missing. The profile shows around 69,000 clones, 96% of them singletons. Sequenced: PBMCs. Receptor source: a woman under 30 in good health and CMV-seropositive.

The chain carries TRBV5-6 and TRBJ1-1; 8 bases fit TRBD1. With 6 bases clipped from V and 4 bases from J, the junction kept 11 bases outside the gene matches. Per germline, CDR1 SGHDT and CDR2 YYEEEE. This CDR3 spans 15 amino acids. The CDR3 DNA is TGTGCCAGCAACTACTGGACAGGGCGTAGCACTGAAGCTTTCTTT. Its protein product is CASNYWTGRSTEAFF.

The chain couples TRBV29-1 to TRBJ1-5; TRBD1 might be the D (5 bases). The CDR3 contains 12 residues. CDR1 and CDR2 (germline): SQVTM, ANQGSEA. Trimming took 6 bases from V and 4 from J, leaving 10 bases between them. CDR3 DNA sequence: TGCAGCGTCACGACAGATAATCAGCCCCAGCATTTT. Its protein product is CSVTTDNQPQHF.

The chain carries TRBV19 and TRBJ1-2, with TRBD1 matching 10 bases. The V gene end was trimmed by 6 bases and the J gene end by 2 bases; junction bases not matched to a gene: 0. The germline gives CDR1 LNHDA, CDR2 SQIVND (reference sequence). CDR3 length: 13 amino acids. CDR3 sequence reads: CASRDRGNYGYTF. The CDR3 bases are TGTGCCAGTAGGGACAGGGGGAACTATGGCTACACCTTC.

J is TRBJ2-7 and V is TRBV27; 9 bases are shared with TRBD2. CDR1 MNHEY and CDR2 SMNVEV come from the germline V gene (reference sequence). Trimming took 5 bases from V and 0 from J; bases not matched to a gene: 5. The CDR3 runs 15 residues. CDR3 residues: CASSAGLAFSYEQYF. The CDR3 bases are TGTGCCAGCAGTGCAGGACTAGCGTTCTCCTACGAGCAGTACTTC.

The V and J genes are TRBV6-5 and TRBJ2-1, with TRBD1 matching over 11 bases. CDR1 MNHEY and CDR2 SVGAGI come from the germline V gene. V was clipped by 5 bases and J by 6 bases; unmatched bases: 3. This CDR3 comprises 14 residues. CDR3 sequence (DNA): TGTGCCAGCAGTCTCGGGACAGGGGGCAATGAGCAGTTCTTC. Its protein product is CASSLGTGGNEQFF.

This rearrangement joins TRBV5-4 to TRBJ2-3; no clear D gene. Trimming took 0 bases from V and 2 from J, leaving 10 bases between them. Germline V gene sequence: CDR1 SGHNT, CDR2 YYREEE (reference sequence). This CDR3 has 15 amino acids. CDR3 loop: CASSLGGSPTDTQYF. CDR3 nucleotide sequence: TGTGCCAGCAGCTTGGGTGGCTCCCCCACAGATACGCAGTATTTT.

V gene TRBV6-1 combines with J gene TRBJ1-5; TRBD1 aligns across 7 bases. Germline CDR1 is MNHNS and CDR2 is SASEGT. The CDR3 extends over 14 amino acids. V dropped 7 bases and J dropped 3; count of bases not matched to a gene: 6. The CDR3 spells CASTSGQHNQPQHF. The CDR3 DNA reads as TGTGCCAGCACTTCGGGACAGCACAATCAGCCCCAGCATTTT.

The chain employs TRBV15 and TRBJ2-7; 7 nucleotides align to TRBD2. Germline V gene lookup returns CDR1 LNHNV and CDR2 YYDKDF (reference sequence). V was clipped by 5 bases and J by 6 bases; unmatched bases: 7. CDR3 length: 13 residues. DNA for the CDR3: TGTGCCACCAGCCCTCCCTCGGGGGGCGAGCAGTACTTC. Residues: CATSPPSGGEQYF.

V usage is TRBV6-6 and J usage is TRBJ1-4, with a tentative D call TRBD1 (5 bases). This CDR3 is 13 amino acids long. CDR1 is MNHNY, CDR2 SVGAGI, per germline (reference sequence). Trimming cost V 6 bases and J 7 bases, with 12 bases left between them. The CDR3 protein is CASRIQAPEKLFF. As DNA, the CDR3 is TGTGCCAGCAGAATACAGGCTCCTGAAAAACTGTTTTTT.

The CDR3 region has the DNA TGTGCCAGCAGTGATCCGGGACAAAGCACAGATACGCAGTATTTT. It translates to CASSDPGQSTDTQYF. The chain recombines TRBV9 with TRBJ2-3, with a possible D match to TRBD1 (6 bases). The V and J ends lost 5 bases and 0 bases respectively, with 13 bases between them. Germline loops: CDR1 SGDLS, CDR2 YYNGEE. The CDR3 totals 15 residues.